These T cell receptor beta chains were read from a single sample in a study of blood T cell repertoires in COVID-19. Profiling relied on immunoSEQ multiplex PCR, and the TCRdb table lists in-frame clones only, not all of them. The sample holds 72,000 or so clones, roughly 82% seen once. The sample was peripheral blood. These receptors originate from a man of 80 years or more with active COVID-19. The CDR3 runs from the conserved cysteine through the conserved F or W. The D gene is left open where the match is weak. Size tells how often a clone was seen (once, few, many) or the class of an expanded clone, and some rows leave it out.

clone size: NA; J gene: TRBJ1-5; V gene: TRBV6-6; D gene: NA; CDR3 DNA: TGTGCCAGCAGTTCCTTCGGTTCCTTGAGCAATCAGCCCCAGCATTTT; CDR3 protein: CASSSFGSLSNQPQHF
clone size: NA; J gene: TRBJ2-5; V gene: TRBV5-1; D gene: NA; CDR3 DNA: TGCGCCAGCAGCGAGCGGAGGGAGACCCAGTACTTC; CDR3 protein: CASSERRETQYF
clone size: NA; J gene: TRBJ1-5; V gene: TRBV30; D gene: NA; CDR3 DNA: TGTGCCTGGAGTAGTCAGAACAATCAGCCCCAGCATTTT; CDR3 protein: CAWSSQNNQPQHF
clone size: NA; J gene: TRBJ2-5; V gene: TRBV12-3/TRBV12-4; D gene: NA; CDR3 DNA: TGTGCCAGCAGTTTTGCCGGGTTGGAGACCCAGTACTTC; CDR3 protein: CASSFAGLETQYF
clone size: NA; J gene: TRBJ1-1; V gene: TRBV7-9; D gene: NA; CDR3 DNA: TGTGCCAGCAGCTTGCGGGGGGAGGTTGAAGCTTTCTTT; CDR3 protein: CASSLRGEVEAFF
clone size: NA; J gene: TRBJ2-7; V gene: TRBV6-5; D gene: TRBD1; CDR3 DNA: TGTGCCAGCAGGGGACAGGGTATGTACGAGCAGTACTTC; CDR3 protein: CASRGQGMYEQYF
clone size: NA; J gene: TRBJ1-4; V gene: TRBV2; D gene: NA; CDR3 DNA: TGTGCCACCTCGAAGGGGCCCCTAGATGAAAAACTGTTTTTT; CDR3 protein: CATSKGPLDEKLFF
clone size: NA; J gene: TRBJ2-7; V gene: TRBV7-6; D gene: TRBD2; CDR3 DNA: TGTGCCAGCAGCTTAGAGGCTAGCGGTTCCTACGAGCAGTACTTC; CDR3 protein: CASSLEASGSYEQYF
clone size: NA; J gene: TRBJ2-7; V gene: TRBV19; D gene: NA; CDR3 DNA: TGTGCCAGTAGTAAGACAGGCGCGGCCTACGAGCAGTACTTC; CDR3 protein: CASSKTGAAYEQYF
clone size: few; J gene: TRBJ1-1; V gene: TRBV6-6; D gene: NA; CDR3 DNA: TGTGCCAGCAGCGGACAGCTCGAGCTGAACACTGAAGCTTTCTTT; CDR3 protein: CASSGQLELNTEAFF
clone size: NA; J gene: TRBJ2-1; V gene: TRBV9; D gene: TRBD1; CDR3 DNA: TGTGCCAGCAGCGTTCGGGACAGGGCCTACAATGAGCAGTTCTTC; CDR3 protein: CASSVRDRAYNEQFF
clone size: NA; J gene: TRBJ2-7; V gene: TRBV29-1; D gene: NA; CDR3 DNA: TGCAGCGTCGGCACCGGGTCAATAAACTACGAGCAGTACTTC; CDR3 protein: CSVGTGSINYEQYF
clone size: NA; J gene: TRBJ2-5; V gene: TRBV7-9; D gene: NA; CDR3 DNA: TGTGCCAGCACCGGGGACATTGCAAAGACCCAGTACTTC; CDR3 protein: CASTGDIAKTQYF
clone size: NA; J gene: TRBJ2-1; V gene: TRBV14; D gene: NA; CDR3 DNA: TGTGCCAGCAGCCAAATGGACAGAGTCAATGAGCAGTTCTTC; CDR3 protein: CASSQMDRVNEQFF
clone size: NA; J gene: TRBJ2-7; V gene: TRBV4-1; D gene: TRBD1; CDR3 DNA: TGCGCCAGCAGCCAACAGATAATGACAGGGGGCTTTTCCTACGAGCAGTACTTC; CDR3 protein: CASSQQIMTGGFSYEQYF
clone size: few; J gene: TRBJ1-2; V gene: TRBV19; D gene: TRBD1; CDR3 DNA: TGTGCCAGTATTCAACAGGGGGCTCATGCCTATGGCTACACCTTC; CDR3 protein: CASIQQGAHAYGYTF
clone size: NA; J gene: TRBJ2-5; V gene: TRBV11-3; D gene: TRBD2; CDR3 DNA: TGTGCCAGCAGCTCCGGGGGGACCCTGGAAGGAGAGACCCAGTACTTC; CDR3 protein: CASSSGGTLEGETQYF
clone size: once; J gene: TRBJ1-1; V gene: TRBV19; D gene: TRBD1; CDR3 DNA: TGTGGGACAGGGGCCGGCAGGAACACTGAAGCTTTCTTT; CDR3 protein: CGTGAGRNTEAFF
clone size: once; J gene: TRBJ1-2; V gene: TRBV7-2; D gene: NA; CDR3 DNA: TGTGCCAGCAGCTCGGACACGAGCTATGGCTACACCTTC; CDR3 protein: CASSSDTSYGYTF
clone size: NA; J gene: TRBJ2-2; V gene: TRBV7-8; D gene: TRBD1; CDR3 DNA: TGTGCCAGCAGCTTAGGGCAGGGGGCCCCCGGGGAGCTGTTTTTT; CDR3 protein: CASSLGQGAPGELFF
clone size: NA; J gene: TRBJ2-5; V gene: TRBV7-7; D gene: TRBD2; CDR3 DNA: TGTGCTAGCAGCCCCGGACTAGCGGGAGGATCAGAGACCCAGTACTTC; CDR3 protein: CASSPGLAGGSETQYF
clone size: NA; J gene: TRBJ1-5; V gene: TRBV6-5; D gene: NA; CDR3 DNA: TGTGCCAGTTACAGGAGCGGCAATCAGCCCCAGCATTTT; CDR3 protein: CASYRSGNQPQHF
clone size: NA; J gene: TRBJ1-4; V gene: TRBV13; D gene: NA; CDR3 DNA: TGTGCCAGCAGTCAAAACTACAAAGCCGGAGGTGAAAAACTGTTTTTT; CDR3 protein: CASSQNYKAGGEKLFF
clone size: NA; J gene: TRBJ2-1; V gene: TRBV28; D gene: TRBD2; CDR3 DNA: TGTGCCAGCAGCTGTGGGACTAGCGGGAGGTGTGAGCAGTTCTTC; CDR3 protein: CASSCGTSGRCEQFF
clone size: NA; J gene: TRBJ1-2; V gene: TRBV20-1; D gene: NA; CDR3 DNA: TGCAGTGCTAGTTATCCATCAAGCATCTATGGCTACACCTTC; CDR3 protein: CSASYPSSIYGYTF
clone size: NA; J gene: TRBJ1-5; V gene: TRBV19; D gene: NA; CDR3 DNA: TGTGCCAGTAGTATAGTCGGGGGAGTTAGCAATCAGCCCCAGCATTTT; CDR3 protein: CASSIVGGVSNQPQHF
clone size: NA; J gene: TRBJ2-1; V gene: TRBV7-8; D gene: NA; CDR3 DNA: TGTGCCAGCAGCCCCGGATTGGGTTCGGGCTCCTACAATGAGCAGTTCTTC; CDR3 protein: CASSPGLGSGSYNEQFF
clone size: NA; J gene: TRBJ2-3; V gene: TRBV9; D gene: NA; CDR3 DNA: TGTGCCAGCAGCACCTATAGCGGAGATACGCAGTATTTT; CDR3 protein: CASSTYSGDTQYF
clone size: once; J gene: TRBJ2-7; V gene: TRBV6-2/TRBV6-3; D gene: NA; CDR3 DNA: TGTGCCAGCAGTCAGGGGTCCTACGAGCAGTACTTC; CDR3 protein: CASSQGSYEQYF
clone size: NA; J gene: TRBJ2-3; V gene: TRBV28; D gene: NA; CDR3 DNA: TGTGCCAGCAGTGGACAGAGCACAGATACGCAGTATTTT; CDR3 protein: CASSGQSTDTQYF
clone size: NA; J gene: TRBJ2-7; V gene: TRBV5-1; D gene: NA; CDR3 DNA: TGCGCCAGCAGCTCCAGACAGCCTCCCTACGAGCAGTACTTC; CDR3 protein: CASSSRQPPYEQYF
clone size: NA; J gene: TRBJ1-6; V gene: TRBV30; D gene: TRBD1; CDR3 DNA: TGTGCCTGGAGAACAACAGGGGCACCTAATTCACCCCTCCACTTT; CDR3 protein: CAWRTTGAPNSPLHF
clone size: NA; J gene: TRBJ2-5; V gene: TRBV4-1; D gene: TRBD2; CDR3 DNA: TGCGCCAGCAGCCAAGGTCGGGGGGTCCAAGAGACCCAGTACTTC; CDR3 protein: CASSQGRGVQETQYF
clone size: NA; J gene: TRBJ1-4; V gene: TRBV28; D gene: NA; CDR3 DNA: TGTGCCAGCAGTTCCCTCCCGGGAGGAAAACTGTTTTTT; CDR3 protein: CASSSLPGGKLFF
clone size: NA; J gene: TRBJ2-1; V gene: TRBV3-1/TRBV3-2; D gene: TRBD1; CDR3 DNA: TGTGCCAGCACCCAGCGCCGGACAGGGGCAAACAATGAGCAGTTCTTC; CDR3 protein: CASTQRRTGANNEQFF
clone size: NA; J gene: TRBJ2-7; V gene: TRBV7-2; D gene: NA; CDR3 DNA: TGTGCCAGCAGCTTAGGAGGGACTTCTGCCTACGAGCAGTACTTC; CDR3 protein: CASSLGGTSAYEQYF
clone size: few; J gene: TRBJ2-5; V gene: TRBV4-1; D gene: NA; CDR3 DNA: TGCGCCAGCAGCCAAGACAAAGAGACCCAGTACTTC; CDR3 protein: CASSQDKETQYF
clone size: NA; J gene: TRBJ2-7; V gene: TRBV30; D gene: NA; CDR3 DNA: TGTGCCTGGAGCGAAGACAGCCCCCCGCTGGGCGAGCAGTACTTC; CDR3 protein: CAWSEDSPPLGEQYF
clone size: NA; J gene: TRBJ1-3; V gene: TRBV27; D gene: NA; CDR3 DNA: TGTGCCAGCAGTTTCCAGGCCGGAAACACCATATATTTT; CDR3 protein: CASSFQAGNTIYF
clone size: NA; J gene: TRBJ1-1; V gene: TRBV6-2/TRBV6-3; D gene: NA; CDR3 DNA: TGTGCCAGCAGTTACTCTATCACTGAAGCTTTCTTT; CDR3 protein: CASSYSITEAFF
clone size: once; J gene: TRBJ1-4; V gene: TRBV28; D gene: NA; CDR3 DNA: TGTGCCAGCTACAGGGCATATGGAGAAAAACTGTTTTTT; CDR3 protein: CASYRAYGEKLFF
clone size: NA; J gene: TRBJ1-2; V gene: TRBV27; D gene: NA; CDR3 DNA: TGTGCCAGCACCCCCGGGGCGGGAAACTATGGCTACACCTTC; CDR3 protein: CASTPGAGNYGYTF
clone size: NA; J gene: TRBJ2-3; V gene: TRBV4-3; D gene: NA; CDR3 DNA: TGCGCCAGCAGCCAAGTCGCGGGCGGAACCACAGATACGCAGTATTTT; CDR3 protein: CASSQVAGGTTDTQYF
clone size: NA; J gene: TRBJ1-2; V gene: TRBV25-1; D gene: TRBD1; CDR3 DNA: TGTGCCAGCAGTGATTGGAGACAGGGGGCAAACGGCTACACCTTC; CDR3 protein: CASSDWRQGANGYTF
clone size: NA; J gene: TRBJ1-6; V gene: TRBV25-1; D gene: NA; CDR3 DNA: TGTGCCAGCAGTGAAACAGGCTTCTATAATTCACCCCTCCACTTT; CDR3 protein: CASSETGFYNSPLHF
clone size: NA; J gene: TRBJ2-7; V gene: TRBV7-2; D gene: NA; CDR3 DNA: TGTGCCAGCAATTCAGGGTATGCCAGTGACGAGCAGTACTTC; CDR3 protein: CASNSGYASDEQYF
clone size: NA; J gene: TRBJ2-3; V gene: TRBV6-5; D gene: NA; CDR3 DNA: TGTGCCAGCAGTTACAGCGGAGCCCTCACAGATACGCAGTATTTT; CDR3 protein: CASSYSGALTDTQYF
clone size: NA; J gene: TRBJ2-7; V gene: TRBV28; D gene: NA; CDR3 DNA: TGTGCCAGCAGTTTAGAAGGAGCAAGCTCCTACGAGCAGTACTTC; CDR3 protein: CASSLEGASSYEQYF
clone size: NA; J gene: TRBJ2-7; V gene: TRBV6-2/TRBV6-3; D gene: NA; CDR3 DNA: TGTGCCAGCAGTTACTCAGGGAGCTCCTACGAGCAGTACTTC; CDR3 protein: CASSYSGSSYEQYF
clone size: NA; J gene: TRBJ2-7; V gene: TRBV9; D gene: NA; CDR3 DNA: TGTGCCAGCAGTTCGGGGTACGAGCAGTACTTC; CDR3 protein: CASSSGYEQYF
clone size: once; J gene: TRBJ1-5; V gene: TRBV6-2/TRBV6-3; D gene: NA; CDR3 DNA: TGTGCCAGCAGCCGGAGGGGCGAGCCCCAGCATTTT; CDR3 protein: CASSRRGEPQHF
clone size: NA; J gene: TRBJ2-1; V gene: TRBV6-2/TRBV6-3; D gene: TRBD2; CDR3 DNA: TGTGCCAGCAGTTCCCGCCGGGGGGATAGCGGGAGGGTCTGGTACAATGAGCAGTTCTTC; CDR3 protein: CASSSRRGDSGRVWYNEQFF
clone size: NA; J gene: TRBJ2-1; V gene: TRBV24-1; D gene: NA; CDR3 DNA: TGTGCCACCAGTGATTCGAACAAGGAGCAGTTCTTC; CDR3 protein: CATSDSNKEQFF
clone size: NA; J gene: TRBJ2-5; V gene: TRBV18; D gene: NA; CDR3 DNA: TGTGCCAGCTCCCATATCGGTAGTTCACAAGAGACCCAGTACTTC; CDR3 protein: CASSHIGSSQETQYF
clone size: NA; J gene: TRBJ1-1; V gene: TRBV29-1; D gene: TRBD1; CDR3 DNA: TGCAGCTGGAAACCCGGGACAGGAAACACTGAAGCTTTCTTT; CDR3 protein: CSWKPGTGNTEAFF
clone size: NA; J gene: TRBJ1-1; V gene: TRBV25-1; D gene: NA; CDR3 DNA: TGTGCCAGCAGTGATCAGTCGCCTGAAGCTTTCTTT; CDR3 protein: CASSDQSPEAFF
clone size: NA; J gene: TRBJ1-1; V gene: TRBV29-1; D gene: NA; CDR3 DNA: TGCAGCGCTGTCCGGGACAAGAACACTGAAGCTTTCTTT; CDR3 protein: CSAVRDKNTEAFF